These 21 T cell receptor beta chains were all obtained from the same sample, sequenced in a study of CD8+ T cells in alopecia areata. The sequencing template was cDNA reverse transcribed from extracted RNA. The data were produced by immunoSEQ multiplex PCR, yet TCRdb's version contains in-frame clones alone and is incomplete. The table has 100,000 to 120,000 clones, 56% seen once. Documented treatment: oral pan-JAK inhibitor, 5-10 mg twice daily. Sequencing used CD4+ T cells sorted from blood, obtained at week 24, from a patient treated with tofacitinib. These receptors came from a human donor with alopecia areata.

V usage is TRBV7-8 and J usage is TRBJ2-5, with 8 bases that match TRBD2. The V and J ends lost 4 bases and 1 base, in that order; junction bases with no gene match: 5. The CDR3 has 15 amino acids. In germline, CDR1 is SGHVS, CDR2 FQNEAQ. This chain's CDR3 is CASSSTGGPQETQYF. Here the CDR3 DNA reads TGTGCCAGCAGCTCGACGGGGGGGCCCCAAGAGACCCAGTACTTC.

V is TRBV7-9 and J is TRBJ2-7; no clear D gene. The CDR3 has 11 amino acids. Trimming stripped 5 bases from V and 5 bases from J, with 7 bases between. In germline, CDR1 is SEHNR, CDR2 FQNEAQ (reference sequence). The DNA of the CDR3 is TGTGCCAGCAGCCTGCGCAACGAGCAGTACTTC. It encodes CASSLRNEQYF. Full variable domain (rest looked up from reference TRBV7-9 and TRBJ2-7): DTGVSQNPRHKITKRGQNVTFRCDPISEHNRLYWYRQTLGQGPEFLTYFQNEAQLEKSRLLSDRFSAERPKGSFSTLEIQRTEQGDSAMYLCASSLRNEQYFGPGTRLTVT.

The rearrangement uses TRBV29-1 and TRBJ1-2; possibly TRBD1 for D (6 bases). The CDR3 is 13 residues long. Germline V gives CDR1 SQVTM, CDR2 ANQGSEA. V was shortened by 4 bases and J by 5 bases, with 14 bases between the two germline ends. The CDR3 bases are TGCAGCGTTGGCCCAGGGGACGAATATGGCTACACCTTC. As protein: CSVGPGDEYGYTF.

This clone showed up just a few times. The V call is TRBV27, the J call TRBJ1-2, with 10 bases aligning to TRBD1. The CDR3 sequence is 17 residues long. Germline lookup yields CDR1 MNHEY and CDR2 SMNVEV (reference sequence). The trim removed 6 bases at V and 1 base at J, leaving 11 bases unmatched. CDR3 sequence: CASSQRTGGVLNYGYTF. As DNA, the CDR3 is TGTGCCAGCAGCCAACGGACAGGGGGAGTCCTTAACTATGGCTACACCTTC.

The V gene is TRBV5-1, the J gene TRBJ2-3; no firm D call. CDR3 length equals 14 residues. V was clipped by 1 base and J by 2 bases, with 8 bases between them. The germline V gene has CDR1 SGHRS and CDR2 YFSETQ. DNA for the CDR3: TGCGCCAGCAGCTTGCGGCAGATCACAGATACGCAGTATTTT. It yields the protein CASSLRQITDTQYF.

This clone came up a few times. The chain combines TRBV4-3 with TRBJ2-7; D gene uncertain. Germline lookup yields CDR1 LGHNA and CDR2 YSLEER. This CDR3 comprises 14 residues. V lost 1 base, J lost 5 bases, and 12 bases lay in between. The chain's CDR3 is CASSQGHGGNEQYF. The CDR3 nucleotides are TGCGCCAGCAGCCAAGGACATGGTGGCAACGAGCAGTACTTC.

Only a few counts were recorded for this clone. The chain is built from TRBV19 and TRBJ1-2; D perhaps matches TRBD1 (5 bases). Germline CDR1 LNHDA, CDR2 SQIVND (reference sequence). Trimming took 2 bases from V and 3 from J, leaving 7 bases between them. The CDR3 is 13 residues long. The CDR3 region is CASSIRGDYGYTF. The CDR3 coding sequence is TGTGCCAGTAGTATACGGGGGGACTATGGCTACACCTTC.

V gene TRBV6-5 combines with J gene TRBJ2-7; D is ambiguous. V was clipped by 2 bases and J by 1 base, with 12 bases between them. The CDR3 covers 15 residues. Germline CDR1 MNHEY, CDR2 SVGAGI. CDR3 nucleotide sequence: TGTGCCAGCAGTTACAGCCCAAGTACATCCTACGAGCAGTACTTC. Translated, it gives CASSYSPSTSYEQYF.

This clone was seen a handful of times. This sample includes further DNA sequences coding for the same CDR3. V and J are TRBV29-1 and TRBJ2-1; the D is unclear. Germline-derived CDR1 and CDR2 are SQVTM and ANQGSEA. With 6 bases removed from V and 5 bases from J, the gap between germline ends came to 8 bases. This CDR3 has 11 residues. CDR3 sequence: CSVGRDNEQFF. As DNA, the CDR3 is TGCAGCGTGGGCAGAGACAATGAGCAGTTCTTC.

V and J are TRBV27 and TRBJ2-4; D perhaps matches TRBD1 (5 bases). The CDR3 contains 14 residues. Looked up from germline, CDR1 is MNHEY and CDR2 is SMNVEV (reference sequence). V lost 3 bases, J lost 6 bases, and 12 bases lay in between. The CDR3: CASSFRGLGNIQYF. The CDR3 DNA follows: TGTGCCAGCAGTTTTAGGGGATTGGGAAACATTCAGTACTTC.

The DNA of the CDR3 is TGTGCCAGCAGTTTATTCGGGGCCTCTGGGGCCAACGTCCTGACTTTC. Its protein is CASSLFGASGANVLTF. The V call is TRBV27, the J call TRBJ2-6; the D call may be TRBD1 or TRBD2 (5 bases each). V was cut by 1 base and J by 0 bases, with 7 bases left in between. The germline V gene has CDR1 MNHEY and CDR2 SMNVEV (reference sequence). The CDR3 length is 16 residues.

This rearrangement joins TRBV30 to TRBJ1-6; no clear D. Germline values: CDR1 GTSNPN, CDR2 SVGIG (reference sequence). This CDR3 region has 12 residues. With 1 base removed from V and 6 bases from J, the gap between germline ends came to 4 bases. Here the CDR3 reads CAWSGSNSPLHF. In DNA, the CDR3 is TGTGCCTGGAGTGGCAGTAATTCACCCCTCCACTTT.

The chain uses TRBV5-4 and TRBJ2-3; D is unclear. The germline V and J ends were trimmed by 0 bases and 6 bases, with 8 bases remaining between them. CDR3 length: 13 amino acids. Germline V gene lookup returns CDR1 SGHNT and CDR2 YYREEE (reference sequence). DNA of the CDR3: TGTGCCAGCAGCTTGGCCACAAAGGATACGCAGTATTTT. Translation gives CASSLATKDTQYF.

The rearrangement joins TRBV5-6 to TRBJ1-2, with 9 bases fitting TRBD1. The CDR3 sequence is 15 residues long. V shed 4 bases, J shed 5 bases, and the junction held 9 bases outside the gene matches. Germline V lookup: CDR1 SGHDT, CDR2 YYEEEE. CDR3 bases: TGTGCCAGCAGCCCGCGGACAGGGGCAAGATATGGCTACACCTTC. It codes for CASSPRTGARYGYTF.

A remark on this clone: This sample includes further DNA sequences coding for the same CDR3. The chain couples TRBV29-1 to TRBJ1-1, with D possibly TRBD1 on 5 matching bases. The CDR3 loop spans 12 amino acids. CDR1 is SQVTM, CDR2 ANQGSEA, per germline. Trimming took 6 bases from V and 0 from J, leaving 8 bases between them. The CDR3 DNA follows: TGCAGCGTCGACAGCGTGAACACTGAAGCTTTCTTT. Translated: CSVDSVNTEAFF.

The chain couples TRBV7-2 to TRBJ2-7; no definite D call. Trimming stripped 3 bases from V and 3 bases from J, with 0 bases between. The germline V gene encodes CDR1 SGHTA and CDR2 FQGNSA. The CDR3 totals 10 residues. CDR3 DNA: TGTGCCAGCAGCTTCTACGAGCAGTACTTC. Protein product: CASSFYEQYF. The full variable domain, completed using reference TRBV7-2 and TRBJ2-7, is GAGVSQSPSNKVTEKGKDVELRCDPISGHTALYWYRQSLGQGLEFLIYFQGNSAPDKSGLPSDRFSAERTGGSVSTLTIQRTQQEDSAVYLCASSFYEQYFGPGTRLTVT.

V gene TRBV6-6 combines with J gene TRBJ1-2; D gene unclear. The ends were cut back, 2 bases at V and 11 bases at J, with 12 bases in the middle. Germline assignment: CDR1 MNHNY and CDR2 SVGAGI (reference sequence). This CDR3 spans 12 amino acids. CDR3 residues: CASSYREGGYTF. For the CDR3, the DNA is TGTGCCAGCAGTTACCGTGAGGGCGGGTACACCTTC.

In nucleotides, the CDR3 is TGTGCCAGCAGCTTAGCGAGGGGCCAAGAGACCCAGTACTTC. This sequence encodes CASSLARGQETQYF. V and J are TRBV7-2 and TRBJ2-5; either TRBD1 or TRBD2 may fit D (5 bases each). Trimming stripped 0 bases from V and 1 base from J, with 6 bases between. Germline V lookup: CDR1 SGHTA, CDR2 FQGNSA. The CDR3 length is 14 residues.

This chain links TRBV30 with TRBJ1-2, with TRBD1 as a possible D gene (5 bases). Germline CDR1 is GTSNPN and CDR2 is SVGIG (reference sequence). The V gene lost 0 bases and the J gene lost 5 bases, with 19 bases spanning the gap. This CDR3 contains 16 residues. For the CDR3, the DNA is TGTGCCTGGAGTGTAAGAGGCAGGGCGATGAATTATGGCTACACCTTC. It encodes CAWSVRGRAMNYGYTF.

The chain employs TRBV9 and TRBJ2-1; 12 bases fit TRBD2. V was clipped by 0 bases and J by 6 bases; unmatched bases: 4. CDR3 size: 16 residues. From germline, CDR1 is SGDLS and CDR2 YYNGEE. In nucleotides, the CDR3 is TGTGCCAGCAGCGTAGCTACTAGCGGGGGGACCAATGAGCAGTTCTTC. This sequence encodes CASSVATSGGTNEQFF.

The genes are TRBV7-9 and TRBJ2-3, with D tentatively TRBD2 (6 bases). The CDR3 covers 15 residues. V lost 5 bases and J lost 0, with 12 bases in between. Germline assignment: CDR1 SEHNR and CDR2 FQNEAQ (reference sequence). The CDR3, as DNA: TGTGCCAGCAGCGCCTCGGCGGGGAGCACAGATACGCAGTATTTT. Translation: CASSASAGSTDTQYF. Looking up the rest from reference TRBV7-9 and TRBJ2-3 gives the full variable domain: DTGVSQNPRHKITKRGQNVTFRCDPISEHNRLYWYRQTLGQGPEFLTYFQNEAQLEKSRLLSDRFSAERPKGSFSTLEIQRTEQGDSAMYLCASSASAGSTDTQYFGPGTRLTVL.